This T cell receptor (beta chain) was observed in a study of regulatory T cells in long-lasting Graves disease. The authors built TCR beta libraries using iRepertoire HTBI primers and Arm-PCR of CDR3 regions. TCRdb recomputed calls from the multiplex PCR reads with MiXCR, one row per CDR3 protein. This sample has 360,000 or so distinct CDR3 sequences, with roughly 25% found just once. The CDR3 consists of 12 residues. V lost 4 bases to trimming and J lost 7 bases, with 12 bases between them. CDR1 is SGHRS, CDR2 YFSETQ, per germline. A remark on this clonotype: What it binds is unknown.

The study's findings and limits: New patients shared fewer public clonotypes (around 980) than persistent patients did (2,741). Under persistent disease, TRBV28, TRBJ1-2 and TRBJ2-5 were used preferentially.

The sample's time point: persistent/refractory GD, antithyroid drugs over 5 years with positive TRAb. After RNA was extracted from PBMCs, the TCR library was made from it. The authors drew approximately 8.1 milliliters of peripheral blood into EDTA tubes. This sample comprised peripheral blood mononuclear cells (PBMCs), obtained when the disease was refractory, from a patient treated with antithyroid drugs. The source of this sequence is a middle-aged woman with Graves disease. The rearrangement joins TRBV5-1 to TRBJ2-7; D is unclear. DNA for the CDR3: TGCGCCAGCAGCCCCGATTGGGGTGAGCAGTACTTC. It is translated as CASSPDWGEQYF.